This T cell receptor beta chain was sequenced during a study of CD8+ T cells in alopecia areata. Overall study: Among treated patients, oral tofacitinib was administered at 5 to 10 mg twice daily.

The CDR3 extends over 16 amino acids. V dropped 1 base and J dropped 0; count of bases not matched to a gene: 4. Germline V CDR1 and CDR2: MGHRA, YSYEKL. Once RNA had been extracted, it was reverse transcribed into cDNA to act as the sequencing template. TCRdb's copy holds only in-frame clones and misses some; the assay was immunoSEQ multiplex PCR. The table lists about 140,000 clones, under 60% of them singletons. The sample consisted of CD4+ T cells sorted from blood, taken at week 0. This clonotype was obtained from a human donor with alopecia areata. This rearrangement joins TRBV4-1 to TRBJ1-1; 8 bases align to TRBD1. The CDR3 DNA reads as TGCGCCAGCAGCCAAGCCGACAGGGGATTGAACACTGAAGCTTTCTTT. It codes for CASSQADRGLNTEAFF.